This T cell receptor (beta chain) was captured by sequencing in a study of blood T cells in healthy people across ages. CDR3 length: 14 amino acids. Germline V CDR1 and CDR2: DFQATT, SNEGSKA (reference sequence). The V and J ends lost 0 bases and 5 bases respectively, with 13 bases between them. For the second PCR, which ran for about 6 to 11 cycles, a sample-barcoded 5' primer and a J-beta primer mix were used. TCRdb redid the calling of the 5' RACE reads with MiXCR, one entry per CDR3 protein. The table has over 1,500,000 distinct CDR3 sequences, around half seen once. This chain connects TRBV20-1 to TRBJ2-5; D unresolved. Sequencing input: blood. This TCR was recovered from a woman aged 40 to 49 in good health. This chain's CDR3 is CSARDNAGWETQYF. Written as DNA, the CDR3 is TGCAGTGCTAGAGATAACGCAGGCTGGGAGACCCAGTACTTC.